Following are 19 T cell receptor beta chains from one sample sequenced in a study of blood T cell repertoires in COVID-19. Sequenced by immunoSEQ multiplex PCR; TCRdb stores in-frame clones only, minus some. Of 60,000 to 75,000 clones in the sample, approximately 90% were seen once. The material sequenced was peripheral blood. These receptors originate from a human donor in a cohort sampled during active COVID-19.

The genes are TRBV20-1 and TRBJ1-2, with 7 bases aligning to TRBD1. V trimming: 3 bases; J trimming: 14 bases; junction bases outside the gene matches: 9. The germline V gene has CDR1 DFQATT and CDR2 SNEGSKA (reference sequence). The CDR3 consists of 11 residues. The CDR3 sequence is CSARGQPLPTF. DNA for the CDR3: TGCAGTGCTAGGGGACAGCCACTACCAACCTTC.

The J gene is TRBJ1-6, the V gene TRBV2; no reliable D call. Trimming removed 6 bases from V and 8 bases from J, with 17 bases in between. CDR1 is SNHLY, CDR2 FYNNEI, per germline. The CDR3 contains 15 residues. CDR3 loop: CASRLSGFEDSPLHF. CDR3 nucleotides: TGTGCCAGCAGACTATCCGGGTTTGAGGATTCACCCCTCCACTTT.

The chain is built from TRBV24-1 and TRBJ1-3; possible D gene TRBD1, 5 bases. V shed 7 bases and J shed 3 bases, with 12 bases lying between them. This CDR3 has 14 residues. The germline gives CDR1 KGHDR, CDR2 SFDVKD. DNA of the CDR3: TGTGCCACCAGCCAGGGAGGTCGTGGAAACACCATATATTTT. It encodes CATSQGGRGNTIYF.

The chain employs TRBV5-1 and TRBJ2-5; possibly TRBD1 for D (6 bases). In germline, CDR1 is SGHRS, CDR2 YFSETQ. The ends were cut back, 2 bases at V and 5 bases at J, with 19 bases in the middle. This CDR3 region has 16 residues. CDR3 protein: CASSLQGNREGETQYF. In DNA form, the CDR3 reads TGCGCCAGCAGCTTACAAGGAAACAGGGAAGGGGAGACCCAGTACTTC.

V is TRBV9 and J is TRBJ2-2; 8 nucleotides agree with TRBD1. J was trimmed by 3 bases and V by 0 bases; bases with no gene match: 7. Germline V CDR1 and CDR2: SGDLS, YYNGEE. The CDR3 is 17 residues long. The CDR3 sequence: CASSVARQGSYTGELFF. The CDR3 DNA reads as TGTGCCAGCAGCGTAGCCCGACAGGGGTCGTACACCGGGGAGCTGTTTTTT.

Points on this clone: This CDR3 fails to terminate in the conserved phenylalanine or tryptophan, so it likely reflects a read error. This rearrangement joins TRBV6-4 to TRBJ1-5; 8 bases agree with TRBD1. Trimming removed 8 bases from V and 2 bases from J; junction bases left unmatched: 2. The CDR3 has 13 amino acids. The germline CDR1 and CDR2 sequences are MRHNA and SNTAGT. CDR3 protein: CASRGQGNQPQHL. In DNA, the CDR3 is TGTGCCAGCCGGGGACAGGGCAATCAGCCCCAGCATCTT.

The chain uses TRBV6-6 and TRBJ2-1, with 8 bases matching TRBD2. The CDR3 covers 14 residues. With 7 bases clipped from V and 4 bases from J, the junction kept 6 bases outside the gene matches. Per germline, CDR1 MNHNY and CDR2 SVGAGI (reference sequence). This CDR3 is CASNSAGGYNEQFF. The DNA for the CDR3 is TGTGCCAGCAACTCTGCGGGGGGATACAATGAGCAGTTCTTC.

This CDR3 reads CASSAPGQGTDTQYF. In nucleotides, the CDR3 is TGTGCCAGCAGTGCTCCGGGACAGGGCACAGATACGCAGTATTTT. The rearrangement uses TRBV6-1 and TRBJ2-3; 8 bases line up with TRBD1. This CDR3 is 15 amino acids long. The V gene end was trimmed by 4 bases and the J gene end by 1 base; junction bases not matched to a gene: 4. CDR1 and CDR2 (germline): MNHNS, SASEGT.

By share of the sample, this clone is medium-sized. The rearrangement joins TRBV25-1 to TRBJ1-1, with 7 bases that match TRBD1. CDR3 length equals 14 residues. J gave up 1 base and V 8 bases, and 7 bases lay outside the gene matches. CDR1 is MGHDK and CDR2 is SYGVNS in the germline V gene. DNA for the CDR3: TGTGCCAGCCGGGGGACAGCCAAGAACACTGAAGCTTTCTTT. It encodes CASRGTAKNTEAFF.

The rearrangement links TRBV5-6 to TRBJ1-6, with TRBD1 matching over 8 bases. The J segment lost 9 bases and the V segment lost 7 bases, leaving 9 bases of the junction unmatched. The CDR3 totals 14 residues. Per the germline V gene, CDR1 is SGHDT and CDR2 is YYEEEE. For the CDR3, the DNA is TGTGCCAGCGAGGACGGAACAGGGGGTTCACCCCTCCACTTT. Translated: CASEDGTGGSPLHF. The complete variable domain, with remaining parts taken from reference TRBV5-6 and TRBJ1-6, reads DAGVTQSPTHLIKTRGQQVTLRCSPKSGHDTVSWYQQALGQGPQFIFQYYEEEERQRGNFPDRFSGHQFPNYSSELNVNALLLGDSALYLCASEDGTGGSPLHFGNGTRLTVT.

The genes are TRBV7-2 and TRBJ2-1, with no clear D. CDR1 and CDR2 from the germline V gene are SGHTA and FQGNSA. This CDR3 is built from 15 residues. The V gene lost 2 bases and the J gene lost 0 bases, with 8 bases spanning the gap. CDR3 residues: CASSLWRSSYNEQFF. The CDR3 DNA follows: TGTGCCAGCAGCTTATGGCGGAGCTCCTACAATGAGCAGTTCTTC.

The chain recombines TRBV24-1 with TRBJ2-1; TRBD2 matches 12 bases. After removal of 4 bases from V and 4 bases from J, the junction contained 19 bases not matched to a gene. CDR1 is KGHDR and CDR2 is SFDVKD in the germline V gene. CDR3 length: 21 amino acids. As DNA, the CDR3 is TGTGCCACCAGTGACACGGGCGCTAGCGGGAGGGCCGATCCTCCTTACAATGAGCAGTTCTTC. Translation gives CATSDTGASGRADPPYNEQFF.

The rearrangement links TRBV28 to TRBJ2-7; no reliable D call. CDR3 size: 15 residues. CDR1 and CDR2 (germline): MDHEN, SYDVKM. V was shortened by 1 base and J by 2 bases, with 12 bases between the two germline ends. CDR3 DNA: TGTGCCAGCAGTTTATACGGTTCTCCCCCCTACGAGCAGTACTTC. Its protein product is CASSLYGSPPYEQYF.

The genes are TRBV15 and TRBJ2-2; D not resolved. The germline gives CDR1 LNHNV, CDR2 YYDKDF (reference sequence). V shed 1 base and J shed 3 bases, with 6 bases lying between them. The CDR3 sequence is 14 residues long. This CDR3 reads CATSRGSYTGELFF. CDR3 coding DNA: TGTGCCACCAGCAGAGGTTCTTACACCGGGGAGCTGTTTTTT.

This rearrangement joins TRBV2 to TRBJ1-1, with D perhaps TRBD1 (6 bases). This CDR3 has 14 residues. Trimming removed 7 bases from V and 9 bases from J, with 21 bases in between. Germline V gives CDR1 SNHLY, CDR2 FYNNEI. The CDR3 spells CASTSGGPPSKAFF. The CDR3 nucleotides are TGTGCCAGCACCTCGGGGGGGCCCCCTAGTAAAGCTTTCTTT.

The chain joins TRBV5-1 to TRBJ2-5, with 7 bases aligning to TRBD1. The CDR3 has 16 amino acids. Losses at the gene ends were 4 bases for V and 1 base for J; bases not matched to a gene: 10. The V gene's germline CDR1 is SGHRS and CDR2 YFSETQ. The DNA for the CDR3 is TGCGCCAGCAGCCCCTTCCAGACAGGGACCCAAGAGACCCAGTACTTC. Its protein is CASSPFQTGTQETQYF.

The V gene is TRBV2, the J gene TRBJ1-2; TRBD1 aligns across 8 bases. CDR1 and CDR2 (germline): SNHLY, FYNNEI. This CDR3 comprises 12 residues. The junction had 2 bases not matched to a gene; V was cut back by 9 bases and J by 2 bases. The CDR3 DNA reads TGTGCCAGGGGACAGGAGAACTATGGCTACACCTTC. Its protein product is CARGQENYGYTF.

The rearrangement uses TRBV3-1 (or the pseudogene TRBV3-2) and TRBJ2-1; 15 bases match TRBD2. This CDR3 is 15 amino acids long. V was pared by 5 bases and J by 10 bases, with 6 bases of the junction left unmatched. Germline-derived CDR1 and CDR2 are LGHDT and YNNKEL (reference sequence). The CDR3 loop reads CASSFGLAGGREQFF. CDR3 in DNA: TGTGCCAGCAGCTTCGGACTAGCGGGAGGGCGAGAGCAGTTCTTC.

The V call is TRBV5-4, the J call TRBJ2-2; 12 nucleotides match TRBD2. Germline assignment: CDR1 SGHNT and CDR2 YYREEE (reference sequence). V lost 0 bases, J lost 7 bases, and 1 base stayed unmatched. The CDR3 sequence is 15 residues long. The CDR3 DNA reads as TGTGCCAGCAGCTTGGCTAGCGGGAGGGTCGGGGAGCTGTTTTTT. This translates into CASSLASGRVGELFF.